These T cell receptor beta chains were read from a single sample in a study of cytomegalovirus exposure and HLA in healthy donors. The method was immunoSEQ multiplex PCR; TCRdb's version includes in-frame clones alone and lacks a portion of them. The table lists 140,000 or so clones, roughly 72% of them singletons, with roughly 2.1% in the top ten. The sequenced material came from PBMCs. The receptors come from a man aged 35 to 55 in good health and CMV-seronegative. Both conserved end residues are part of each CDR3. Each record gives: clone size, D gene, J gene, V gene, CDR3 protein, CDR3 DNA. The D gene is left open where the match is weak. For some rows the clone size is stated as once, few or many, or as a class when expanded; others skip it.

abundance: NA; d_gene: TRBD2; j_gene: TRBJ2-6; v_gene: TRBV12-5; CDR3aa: CASGLTTLAAVSGANVLTF; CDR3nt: TGTGCTAGTGGTTTGACGACCCTAGCGGCAGTTTCTGGGGCCAACGTCCTGACTTTC
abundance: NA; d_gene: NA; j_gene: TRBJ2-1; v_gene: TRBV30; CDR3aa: CAWSETVDEQFF; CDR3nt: TGTGCCTGGAGCGAAACGGTCGATGAGCAGTTCTTC
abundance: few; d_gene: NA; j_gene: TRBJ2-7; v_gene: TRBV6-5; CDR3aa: CASSSSRDIYEQYF; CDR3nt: TGTGCCAGCAGTTCGTCCCGGGACATCTACGAGCAGTACTTC
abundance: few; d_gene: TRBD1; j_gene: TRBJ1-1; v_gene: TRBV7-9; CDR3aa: CASSLLWTGATNTEAFF; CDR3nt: TGTGCCAGCAGCCTACTTTGGACAGGGGCTACGAACACTGAAGCTTTCTTT
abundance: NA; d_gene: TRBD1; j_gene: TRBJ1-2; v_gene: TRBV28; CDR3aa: CASSEDRGTNYGYTF; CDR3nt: TGTGCCAGCAGTGAGGACAGGGGGACGAACTATGGCTACACCTTC
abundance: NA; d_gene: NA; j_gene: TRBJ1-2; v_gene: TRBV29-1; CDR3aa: CSAAGTQVYGYPF; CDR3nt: TGCAGCGCGGCCGGGACACAAGTCTATGGCTACCCCTTC
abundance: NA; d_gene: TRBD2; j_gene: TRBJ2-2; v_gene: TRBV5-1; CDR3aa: CASSLIAGGSTGELFF; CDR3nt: TGCGCCAGCAGCTTGATAGCGGGGGGCTCCACCGGGGAGCTGTTTTTT
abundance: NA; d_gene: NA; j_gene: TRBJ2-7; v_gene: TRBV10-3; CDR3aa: CAISGGQAYEQYF; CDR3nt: TGTGCCATCAGTGGGGGGCAAGCCTACGAGCAGTACTTC
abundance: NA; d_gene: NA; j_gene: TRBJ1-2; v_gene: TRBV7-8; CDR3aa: CASSSGGYGYTF; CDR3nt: TGTGCCAGCAGCTCGGGGGGCTATGGCTACACCTTC
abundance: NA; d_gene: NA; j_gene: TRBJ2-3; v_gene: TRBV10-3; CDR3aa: CAISESVSTDTQYF; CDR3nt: TGTGCCATCAGTGAGTCCGTCAGCACAGATACGCAGTATTTT
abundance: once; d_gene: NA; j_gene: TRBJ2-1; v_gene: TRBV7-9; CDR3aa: CASSFAGVNEQFF; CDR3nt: TGTGCCAGCAGCTTCGCAGGGGTCAATGAGCAGTTCTTC
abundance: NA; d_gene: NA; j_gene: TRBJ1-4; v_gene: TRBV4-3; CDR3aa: CASSQGTSGENEKLFF; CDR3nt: TGCGCCAGCAGCCAAGGGACAAGCGGGGAAAATGAAAAACTGTTTTTT
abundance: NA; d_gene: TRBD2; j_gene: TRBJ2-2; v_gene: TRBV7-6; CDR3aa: CASSPKDSGSGAGELFF; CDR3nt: TGTGCCAGCAGCCCGAAGGATAGCGGGAGCGGGGCCGGGGAGCTGTTTTTT
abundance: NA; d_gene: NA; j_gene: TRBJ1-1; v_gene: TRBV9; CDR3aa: CASSAGTYGTEAFF; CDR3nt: TGTGCCAGCAGCGCAGGGACTTACGGCACTGAAGCTTTCTTT
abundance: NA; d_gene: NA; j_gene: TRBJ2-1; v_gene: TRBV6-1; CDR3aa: CASSEVWGDEQFF; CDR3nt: TGTGCCAGCAGTGAAGTGTGGGGCGATGAGCAGTTCTTC
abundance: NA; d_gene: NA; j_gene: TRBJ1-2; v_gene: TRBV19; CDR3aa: CASSIQGDYGYTF; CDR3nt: TGTGCCAGTAGTATACAAGGGGACTATGGCTACACCTTC
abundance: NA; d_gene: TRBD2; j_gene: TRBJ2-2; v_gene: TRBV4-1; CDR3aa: CASSQEIWASGSSSGTGELFF; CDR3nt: TGCGCCAGCAGCCAAGAAATTTGGGCTAGCGGGAGTAGTTCGGGCACCGGGGAGCTGTTTTTT
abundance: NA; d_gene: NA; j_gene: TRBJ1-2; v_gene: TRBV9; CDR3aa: CASSVDGGYYGYTF; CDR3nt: TGTGCCAGCAGCGTAGATGGGGGCTACTATGGCTACACCTTC
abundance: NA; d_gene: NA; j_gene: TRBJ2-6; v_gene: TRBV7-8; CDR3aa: CASSLGVSGANVLTF; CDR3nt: TGTGCCAGCAGCTTAGGTGTCTCCGGGGCCAACGTCCTGACTTTC
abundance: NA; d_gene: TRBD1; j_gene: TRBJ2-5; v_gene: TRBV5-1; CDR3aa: CASSSPGQQETQYF; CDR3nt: TGCGCCAGCAGCTCTCCGGGACAGCAAGAGACCCAGTACTTC
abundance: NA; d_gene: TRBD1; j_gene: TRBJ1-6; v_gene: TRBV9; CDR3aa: CASSPGQGWGSPLHF; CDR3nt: TGTGCCAGCAGCCCCGGACAGGGGTGGGGTTCACCCCTCCACTTT
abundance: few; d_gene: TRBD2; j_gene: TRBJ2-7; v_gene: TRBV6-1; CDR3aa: CASSERSGGPYEQYF; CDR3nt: TGTGCCAGCAGTGAACGTTCGGGAGGTCCGTACGAGCAGTACTTC
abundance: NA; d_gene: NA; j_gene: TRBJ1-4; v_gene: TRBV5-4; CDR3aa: CASRKDTTNEKLFF; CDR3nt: TGTGCCAGCAGGAAGGACACTACTAATGAAAAACTGTTTTTT
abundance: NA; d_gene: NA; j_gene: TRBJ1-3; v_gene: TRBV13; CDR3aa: CASSLEQGNTIYF; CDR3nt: TGTGCCAGCAGCTTAGAACAGGGAAACACCATATATTTT
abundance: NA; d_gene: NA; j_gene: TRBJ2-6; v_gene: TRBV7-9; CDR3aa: CASSLSAGAGANVLTF; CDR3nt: TGTGCCAGCAGCCTAAGCGCGGGGGCCGGGGCCAACGTCCTGACTTTC
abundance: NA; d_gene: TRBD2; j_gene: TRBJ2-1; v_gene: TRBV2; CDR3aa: CASRTSGSPYNEQFF; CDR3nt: TGTGCCAGCCGGACTAGCGGGAGCCCCTACAATGAGCAGTTCTTC
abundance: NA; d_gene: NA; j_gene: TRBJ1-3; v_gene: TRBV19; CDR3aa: CASSSTVGSLSGNTIYF; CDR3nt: TGTGCCAGTAGTTCGACAGTCGGCAGCCTCTCTGGAAACACCATATATTTT
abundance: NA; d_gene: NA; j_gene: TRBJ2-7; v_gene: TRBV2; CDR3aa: CASSSGIGVEQYF; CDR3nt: TGTGCCAGCAGTTCAGGGATTGGGGTCGAGCAGTACTTC
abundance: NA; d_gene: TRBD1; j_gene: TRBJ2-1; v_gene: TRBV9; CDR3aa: CASSYRDRGNEQFF; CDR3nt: TGTGCCAGCAGTTACCGGGACAGGGGTAATGAGCAGTTCTTC
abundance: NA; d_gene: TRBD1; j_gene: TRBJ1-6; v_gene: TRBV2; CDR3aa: CASSEPPGQVNSPLHF; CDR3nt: TGTGCCAGCAGTGAGCCCCCGGGACAGGTTAATTCACCCCTCCACTTT
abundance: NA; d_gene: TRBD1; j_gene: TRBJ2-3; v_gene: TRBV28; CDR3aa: CASTLRDRVTDTQYF; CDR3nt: TGTGCCAGCACCTTAAGGGACAGGGTCACAGATACGCAGTATTTT
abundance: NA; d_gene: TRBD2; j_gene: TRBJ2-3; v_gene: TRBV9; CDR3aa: CASTIGGDREDTQYF; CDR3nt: TGTGCCAGCACCATTGGGGGGGATAGGGAAGATACGCAGTATTTT
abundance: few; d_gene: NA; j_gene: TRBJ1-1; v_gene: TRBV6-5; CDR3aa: CASKPGSENTEAFF; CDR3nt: TGTGCCAGCAAGCCCGGGTCAGAGAACACTGAAGCTTTCTTT
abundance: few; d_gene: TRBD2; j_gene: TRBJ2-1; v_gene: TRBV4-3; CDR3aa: CASSQDSGRASYNEQFF; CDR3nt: TGCGCCAGCAGCCAAGATAGCGGGAGGGCCTCCTACAATGAGCAGTTCTTC
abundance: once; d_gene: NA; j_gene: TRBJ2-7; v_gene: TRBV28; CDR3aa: CASSSTGRGLSYEQYF; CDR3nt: TGTGCCAGCAGTTCCACCGGCAGGGGCCTCTCCTACGAGCAGTACTTC
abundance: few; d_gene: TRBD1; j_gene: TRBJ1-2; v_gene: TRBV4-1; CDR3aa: CASSPDRDYGYTF; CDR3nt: TGCGCCAGCAGCCCGGACAGGGACTATGGCTACACCTTC
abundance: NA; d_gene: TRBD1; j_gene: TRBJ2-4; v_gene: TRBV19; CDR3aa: CASSMGTGTPGNIQYF; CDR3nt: TGTGCCAGTAGTATGGGGACAGGGACCCCAGGAAACATTCAGTACTTC
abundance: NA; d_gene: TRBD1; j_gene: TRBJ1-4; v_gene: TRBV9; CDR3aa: CASSVGGTGREKLFF; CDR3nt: TGTGCCAGCAGCGTAGGCGGGACAGGGCGCGAAAAACTGTTTTTT
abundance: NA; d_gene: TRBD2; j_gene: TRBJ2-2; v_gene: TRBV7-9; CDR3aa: CAGAREGAYTGELFF; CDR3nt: TGTGCCGGCGCTAGGGAGGGCGCGTACACCGGGGAGCTGTTTTTT
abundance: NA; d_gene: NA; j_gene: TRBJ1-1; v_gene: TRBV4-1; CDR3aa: CASSHPGRAPCEAFF; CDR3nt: TGCGCCAGCAGCCACCCCGGGCGGGCACCATGTGAAGCTTTCTTT
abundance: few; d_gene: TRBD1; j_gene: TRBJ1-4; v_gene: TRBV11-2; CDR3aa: CASSLASGTGVEKLFF; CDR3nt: TGTGCCAGCAGCTTAGCTAGCGGGACAGGGGTTGAAAAACTGTTTTTT
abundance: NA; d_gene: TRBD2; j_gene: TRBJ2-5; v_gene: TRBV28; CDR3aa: CASSPPSGISYPKAETQYF; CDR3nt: TGTGCCAGCAGCCCGCCTAGCGGGATATCGTACCCCAAGGCAGAGACCCAGTACTTC
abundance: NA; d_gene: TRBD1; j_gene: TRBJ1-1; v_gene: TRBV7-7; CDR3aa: CASSPYRGGGEAFF; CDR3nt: TGTGCCAGCAGCCCATACAGGGGGGGAGGTGAAGCTTTCTTT
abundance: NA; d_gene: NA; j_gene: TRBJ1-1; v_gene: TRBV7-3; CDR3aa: CASSIRGNTEAFF; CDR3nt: TGTGCCAGCAGCATCCGAGGGAACACTGAAGCTTTCTTT
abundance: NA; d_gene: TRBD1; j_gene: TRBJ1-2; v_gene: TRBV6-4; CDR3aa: CASRELGQGNYGYTF; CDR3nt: TGTGCCAGCAGGGAACTTGGACAGGGCAACTATGGCTACACCTTC
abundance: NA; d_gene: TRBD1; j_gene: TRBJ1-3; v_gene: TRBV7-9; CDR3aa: CASSGQGYPGNTIYF; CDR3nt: TGTGCCAGCAGCGGACAGGGATACCCTGGAAACACCATATATTTT
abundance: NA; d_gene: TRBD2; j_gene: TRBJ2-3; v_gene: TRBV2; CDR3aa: CASSGLAGSTDTQYF; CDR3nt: TGTGCCAGCAGTGGACTAGCGGGGAGCACAGATACGCAGTATTTT
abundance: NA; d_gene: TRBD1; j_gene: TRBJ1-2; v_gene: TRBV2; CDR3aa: CASTRDRARDSYGYTF; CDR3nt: TGTGCCAGCACTAGGGACAGGGCCCGAGACTCCTATGGCTACACCTTC
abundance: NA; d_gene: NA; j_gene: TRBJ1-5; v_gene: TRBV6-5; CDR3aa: CASSYSMGGSNQPQHF; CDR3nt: TGTGCCAGCAGTTACTCGATGGGGGGTTCCAATCAGCCCCAGCATTTT
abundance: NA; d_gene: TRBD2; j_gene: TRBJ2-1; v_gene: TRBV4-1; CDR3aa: CASSRGERGHNEQFF; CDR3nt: TGCGCCAGCAGCCGGGGGGAGCGGGGCCACAATGAGCAGTTCTTC
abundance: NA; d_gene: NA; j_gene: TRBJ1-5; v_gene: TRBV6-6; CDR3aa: CASRPGTLNQPQHF; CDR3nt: TGTGCCAGCAGGCCCGGGACACTAAATCAGCCCCAGCATTTT
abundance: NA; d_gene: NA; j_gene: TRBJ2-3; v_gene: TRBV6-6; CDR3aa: CASSYSGGATDTQYF; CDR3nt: TGTGCCAGCAGTTACTCTGGGGGGGCAACAGATACGCAGTATTTT
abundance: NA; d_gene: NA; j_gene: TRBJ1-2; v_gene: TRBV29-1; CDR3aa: CSVDGHGGGGNGYTF; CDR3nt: TGCAGCGTTGACGGCCACGGGGGTGGGGGGAATGGCTACACCTTC
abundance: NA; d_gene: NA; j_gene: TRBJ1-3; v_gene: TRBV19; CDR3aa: CASSFLSSGNTIYF; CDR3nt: TGTGCCAGTAGCTTTCTTAGCTCTGGAAACACCATATATTTT
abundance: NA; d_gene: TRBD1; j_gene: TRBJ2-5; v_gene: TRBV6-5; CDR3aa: CASSLRGPQETQYF; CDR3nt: TGTGCCAGCAGTCTAAGGGGGCCGCAAGAGACCCAGTACTTC
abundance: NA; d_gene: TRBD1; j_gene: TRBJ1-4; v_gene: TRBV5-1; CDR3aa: CASSLSRGSNEKLFF; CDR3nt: TGCGCCAGCAGCTTATCCAGGGGGTCTAATGAAAAACTGTTTTTT
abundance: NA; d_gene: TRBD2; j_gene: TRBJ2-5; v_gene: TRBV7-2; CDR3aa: CASSLLPGEGGTQYF; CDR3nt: TGTGCCAGCAGCCTTCTCCCCGGGGAGGGTGGGACCCAGTACTTC